This T cell receptor (beta chain) was observed in a study of OX40 agonist ivuxolimab in advanced cancers. V shed 3 bases and J shed 10 bases, with 9 bases lying between them. The CDR3 length is 11 residues. Germline V gives CDR1 KGHSH, CDR2 LQKENI. Data came from immunoSEQ multiplex PCR; TCRdb stores just in-frame clones and leaves some out. The table includes 80,000 or so clones, 75% to 90% detected once. About this clone: Its antigen is unidentified. The CDR3 end shows no conserved phenylalanine or tryptophan, and so a read error is likely.

Study conclusions and caveats: The study found that CD8+ T cells averaged more expanded clones than CD4+. The authors did not determine the antigen specificity of the expanded peripheral T cells. At doses 0.1 to 3.0 mg/kg, CD4+ and CD8+ clones expanded.

The source material was CD4+ or CD8+ T cells sorted from blood, sampled in a trial of the OX40 agonist ivuxolimab. The chain has TRBV18 and TRBJ1-2; no definite D call. The sequence was collected from an adult with an advanced solid tumor such as melanoma, head and neck, liver or kidney cancer. CDR3 bases: TGTGCCAGCTCACCCACCAGCTACTACACCCTC. It yields the protein CASSPTSYYTL.